This TCR beta chain came from a study of vaccination and CD4 T cells after COVID-19. Study findings and constraints: Researchers looked at relatively few convalescent patients and had no early post-infection timepoints.

Time point described: late sampling 161 to 241 days after vaccination in a few convalescent patients. TCRdb reprocessed the PCR reads via MiXCR and lists one record per CDR3 protein. The sample carries some 40,000 distinct CDR3 sequences, under 45% recorded once. CDR1 and CDR2 (germline): MNHEY, SMNVEV (reference sequence). The CDR3 has 16 residues. J was trimmed by 4 bases and V by 1 base; bases with no gene match: 7. A few counts support this clonotype. What it recognizes is unknown. The sequencing used CD4+ T cells from blood, collected about 7 months after SARS-CoV-2 vaccination. This sequence originates from a human donor who had recovered from COVID-19. The chain combines TRBV27 with TRBJ2-3; 8 bases match TRBD2. DNA of the CDR3: TGTGCCAGCAGTTTATACGGGAGGGCCATCTCAGATACGCAGTATTTT. It encodes CASSLYGRAISDTQYF.